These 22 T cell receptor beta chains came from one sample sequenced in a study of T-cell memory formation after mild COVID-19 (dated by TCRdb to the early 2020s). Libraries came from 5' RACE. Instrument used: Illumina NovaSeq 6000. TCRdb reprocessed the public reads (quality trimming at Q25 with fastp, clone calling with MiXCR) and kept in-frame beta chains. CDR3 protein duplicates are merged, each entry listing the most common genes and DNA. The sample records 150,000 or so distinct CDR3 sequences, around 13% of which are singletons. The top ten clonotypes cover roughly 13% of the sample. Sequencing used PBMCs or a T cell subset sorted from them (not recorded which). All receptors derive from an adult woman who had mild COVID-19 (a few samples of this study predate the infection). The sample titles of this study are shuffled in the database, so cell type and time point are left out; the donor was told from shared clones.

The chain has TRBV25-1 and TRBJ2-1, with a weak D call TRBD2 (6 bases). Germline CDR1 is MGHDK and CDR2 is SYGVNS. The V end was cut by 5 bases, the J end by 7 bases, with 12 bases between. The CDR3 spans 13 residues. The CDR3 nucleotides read TGTGCCAGCAGTTTGGGACTCGGGAATGAGCAGTTCTTC. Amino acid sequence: CASSLGLGNEQFF. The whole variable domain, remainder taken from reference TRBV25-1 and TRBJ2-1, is EADIYQTPRYLVIGTGKKITLECSQTMGHDKMYWYQQDPGMELHLIHYSYGVNSTEKGDLSSESTVSRIRTEHFPLTLESARPSHTSQYLCASSLGLGNEQFFGPGTRLTVL.

This CDR3 reads CASSATLGYGYTF. CDR3 coding DNA: TGCGCCAGCAGCGCAACCCTGGGCTATGGCTACACCTTC. The V and J genes are TRBV5-1 and TRBJ1-2; D is ambiguous. The V end was cut by 4 bases, the J end by 4 bases, with 11 bases between. This CDR3 region has 13 residues. Germline CDR1 SGHRS, CDR2 YFSETQ.

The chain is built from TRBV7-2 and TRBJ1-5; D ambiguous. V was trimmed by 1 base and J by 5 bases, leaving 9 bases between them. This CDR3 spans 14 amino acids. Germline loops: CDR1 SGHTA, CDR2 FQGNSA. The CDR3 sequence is CASSLVLVDQPQHF. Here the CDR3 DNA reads TGTGCCAGCAGCTTAGTTCTAGTGGATCAGCCCCAGCATTTT.

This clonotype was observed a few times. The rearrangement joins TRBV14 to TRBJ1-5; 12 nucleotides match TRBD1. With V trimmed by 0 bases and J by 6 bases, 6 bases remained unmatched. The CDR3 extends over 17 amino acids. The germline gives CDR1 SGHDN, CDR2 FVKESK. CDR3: CASSQEMGQGAIQPQHF. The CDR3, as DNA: TGTGCCAGCAGCCAAGAAATGGGACAGGGGGCGATTCAGCCCCAGCATTTT.

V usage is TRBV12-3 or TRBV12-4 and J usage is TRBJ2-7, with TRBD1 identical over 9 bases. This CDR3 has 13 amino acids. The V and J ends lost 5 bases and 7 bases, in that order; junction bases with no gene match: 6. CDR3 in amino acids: CASSLQGAGEQYF. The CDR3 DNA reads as TGTGCCAGCAGTCTACAGGGGGCGGGGGAGCAGTACTTC.

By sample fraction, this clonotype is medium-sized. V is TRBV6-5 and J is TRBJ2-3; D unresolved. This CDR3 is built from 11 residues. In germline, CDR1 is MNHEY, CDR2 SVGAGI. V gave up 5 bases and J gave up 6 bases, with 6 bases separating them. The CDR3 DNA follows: TGTGCCAGCAGTGACTGGGATACGCAGTATTTT. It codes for CASSDWDTQYF.

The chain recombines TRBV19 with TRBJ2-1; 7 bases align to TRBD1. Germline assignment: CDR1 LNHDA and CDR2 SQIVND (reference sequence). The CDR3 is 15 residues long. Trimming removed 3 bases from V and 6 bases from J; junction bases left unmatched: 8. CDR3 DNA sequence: TGTGCCAGTAGTATCGGGCCAGGGGGTTCCAATGAGCAGTTCTTC. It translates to CASSIGPGGSNEQFF.

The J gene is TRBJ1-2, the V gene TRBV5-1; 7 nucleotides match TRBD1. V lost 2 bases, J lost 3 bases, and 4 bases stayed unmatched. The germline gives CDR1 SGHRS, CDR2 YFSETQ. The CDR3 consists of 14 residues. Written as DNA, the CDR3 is TGCGCCAGCAGCTTCGGACAGGCGCACTATGGCTACACCTTC. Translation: CASSFGQAHYGYTF.

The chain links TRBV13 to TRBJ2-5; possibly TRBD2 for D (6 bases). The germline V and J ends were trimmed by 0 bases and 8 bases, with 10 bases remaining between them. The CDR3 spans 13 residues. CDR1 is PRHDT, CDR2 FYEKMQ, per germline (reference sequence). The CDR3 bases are TGTGCCAGCAGCTTAGGCGGGAGCCTTACCCAGTACTTC. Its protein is CASSLGGSLTQYF.

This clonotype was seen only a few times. The CDR3 sequence: CASNSIIGELFF. CDR3 sequence (DNA): TGTGCCAGTAACAGCATCATCGGGGAGCTGTTTTTT. V usage is TRBV19 and J usage is TRBJ2-2, with D unclear. Germline CDR1 and CDR2: LNHDA and SQIVND (reference sequence). CDR3 length: 12 residues. V lost 7 bases, J lost 7 bases, and 10 bases lay in between.

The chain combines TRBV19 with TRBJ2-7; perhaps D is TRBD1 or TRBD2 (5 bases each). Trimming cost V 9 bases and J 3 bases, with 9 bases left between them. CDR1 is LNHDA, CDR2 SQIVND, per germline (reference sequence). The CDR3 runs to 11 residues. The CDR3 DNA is TGTGCCAGCGGGACCTACTACGAGCAGTACTTC. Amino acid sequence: CASGTYYEQYF.

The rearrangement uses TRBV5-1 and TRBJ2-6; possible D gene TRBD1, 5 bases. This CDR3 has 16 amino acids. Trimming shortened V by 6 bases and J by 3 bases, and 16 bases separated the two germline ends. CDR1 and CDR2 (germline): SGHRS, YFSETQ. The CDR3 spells CASNLKGLGGANVLTF. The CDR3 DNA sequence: TGCGCCAGCAATCTCAAGGGGCTGGGTGGGGCCAACGTCCTGACTTTC.

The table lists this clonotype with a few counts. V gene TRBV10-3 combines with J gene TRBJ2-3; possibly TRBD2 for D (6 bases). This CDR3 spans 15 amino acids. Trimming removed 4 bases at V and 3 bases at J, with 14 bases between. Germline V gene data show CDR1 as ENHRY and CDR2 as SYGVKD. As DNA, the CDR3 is TGTGCCATCAGTGGGGGACTTTCTCAAACAGATACGCAGTATTTT. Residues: CAISGGLSQTDTQYF.

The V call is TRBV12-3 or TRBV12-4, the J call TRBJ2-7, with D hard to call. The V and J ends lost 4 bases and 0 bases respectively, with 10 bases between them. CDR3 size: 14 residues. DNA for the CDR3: TGTGCCAGCAGTTCAGGCGAAATCTCCTACGAGCAGTACTTC. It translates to CASSSGEISYEQYF.

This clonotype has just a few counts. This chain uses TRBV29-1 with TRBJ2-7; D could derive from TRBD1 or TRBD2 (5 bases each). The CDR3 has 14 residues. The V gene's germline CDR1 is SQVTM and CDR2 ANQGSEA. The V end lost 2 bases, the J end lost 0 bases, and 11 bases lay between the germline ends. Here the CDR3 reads CSVERGALSYEQYF. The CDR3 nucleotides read TGCAGCGTTGAAAGAGGGGCCCTCTCCTACGAGCAGTACTTC.

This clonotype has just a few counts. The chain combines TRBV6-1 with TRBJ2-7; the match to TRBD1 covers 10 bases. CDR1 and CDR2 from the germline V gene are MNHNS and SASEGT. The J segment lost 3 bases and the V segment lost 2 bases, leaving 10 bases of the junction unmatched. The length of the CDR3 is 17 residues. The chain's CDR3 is CASSEKGWGQGSYEQYF. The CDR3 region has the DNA TGTGCCAGCAGTGAAAAGGGTTGGGGACAGGGGAGCTACGAGCAGTACTTC.

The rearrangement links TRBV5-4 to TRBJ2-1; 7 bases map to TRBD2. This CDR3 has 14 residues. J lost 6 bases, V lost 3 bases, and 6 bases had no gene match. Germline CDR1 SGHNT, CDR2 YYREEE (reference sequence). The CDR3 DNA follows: TGTGCCAGCAGCTCCGAGACTAGCTCCAATGAGCAGTTCTTC. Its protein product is CASSSETSSNEQFF. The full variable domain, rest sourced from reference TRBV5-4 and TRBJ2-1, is ETGVTQSPTHLIKTRGQQVTLRCSSQSGHNTVSWYQQALGQGPQFIFQYYREEENGRGNFPPRFSGLQFPNYSSELNVNALELDDSALYLCASSSETSSNEQFFGPGTRLTVL.

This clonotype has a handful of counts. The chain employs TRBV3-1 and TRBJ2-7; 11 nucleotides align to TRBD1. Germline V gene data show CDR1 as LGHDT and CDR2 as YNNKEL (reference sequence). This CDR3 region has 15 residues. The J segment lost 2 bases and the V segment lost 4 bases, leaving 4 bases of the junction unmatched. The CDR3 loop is CASSPGGQGAYEQYF. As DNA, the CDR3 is TGTGCCAGCAGCCCCGGGGGACAGGGGGCCTACGAGCAGTACTTC.

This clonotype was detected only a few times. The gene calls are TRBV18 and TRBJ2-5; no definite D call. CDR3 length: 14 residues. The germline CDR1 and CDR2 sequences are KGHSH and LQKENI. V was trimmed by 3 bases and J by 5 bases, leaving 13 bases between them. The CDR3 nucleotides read TGTGCCAGCTCACCCGGAACCCAGGACGAGACCCAGTACTTC. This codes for CASSPGTQDETQYF.

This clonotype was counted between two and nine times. In DNA, the CDR3 is TGTGCCTGGAGGACTCGACCAGCCGAAAAACTGTTTTTT. It is translated as CAWRTRPAEKLFF. The V gene is TRBV30, the J gene TRBJ1-4; unclear D gene. V was trimmed by 3 bases and J by 8 bases, leaving 13 bases between them. Germline values: CDR1 GTSNPN, CDR2 SVGIG (reference sequence). This CDR3 comprises 13 residues. Based on the CDR3 plus reference TRBV30 and TRBJ1-4, the full variable domain is SQTIHQWPATLVQPVGSPLSLECTVEGTSNPNLYWYRQAAGRGLQLLFYSVGIGQISSEVPQNLSASRPQDRQFILSSKKLLLSDSGFYLCAWRTRPAEKLFFGSGTQLSVL.

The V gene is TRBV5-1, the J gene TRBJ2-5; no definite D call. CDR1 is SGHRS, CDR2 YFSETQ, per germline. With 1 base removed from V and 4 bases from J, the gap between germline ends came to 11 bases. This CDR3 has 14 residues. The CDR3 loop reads CASSLIDGGETQYF. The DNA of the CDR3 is TGCGCCAGCAGCTTGATAGACGGCGGAGAGACCCAGTACTTC.

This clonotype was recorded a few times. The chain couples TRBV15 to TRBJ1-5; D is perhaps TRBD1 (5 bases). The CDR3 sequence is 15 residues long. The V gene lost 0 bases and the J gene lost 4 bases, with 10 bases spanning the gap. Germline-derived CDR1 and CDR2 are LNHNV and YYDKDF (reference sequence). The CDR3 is CATSRDPRVNQPQHF. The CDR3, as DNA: TGTGCCACCAGCAGAGACCCCAGGGTAAATCAGCCCCAGCATTTT.